This T cell receptor (beta chain) is from a study of cytomegalovirus exposure and HLA in healthy donors. Use of 60 Vbeta and 13 Jbeta primers characterized the PCR. The table came from immunoSEQ multiplex PCR; TCRdb's copy has only in-frame clones and leaves some out. The data show some 120,000 clones, with approximately 58% seen just once and roughly 2% held by the top ten. General study points: Later on, a genetic analysis was performed. It linked a missense variant in DCLRE1C with V- and J-gene trimming of TCR beta. Reportedly, a later analysis found an Asian-associated ancestry cluster had fewer N-insertions than the roughly 630-donor mean. Sequence variants that were highly shared formed a cluster that was likely a sequencing artifact.

The CDR3 covers 16 residues. V trimming: 6 bases; J trimming: 0 bases; junction bases outside the gene matches: 8. The germline V gene encodes CDR1 MNHEY and CDR2 SMNVEV (reference sequence). As concerns this clone: Its antigen is not known.

Material: PBMCs. The rearrangement uses TRBV27 and TRBJ2-1; 7 positions match TRBD2. This TCR came from a woman aged 25 to 39 in good health and CMV-seronegative. The CDR3 region is CASRLGGLSSYNEQFF. DNA for the CDR3: TGTGCCAGCAGATTGGGGGGACTAAGCTCCTACAATGAGCAGTTCTTC.